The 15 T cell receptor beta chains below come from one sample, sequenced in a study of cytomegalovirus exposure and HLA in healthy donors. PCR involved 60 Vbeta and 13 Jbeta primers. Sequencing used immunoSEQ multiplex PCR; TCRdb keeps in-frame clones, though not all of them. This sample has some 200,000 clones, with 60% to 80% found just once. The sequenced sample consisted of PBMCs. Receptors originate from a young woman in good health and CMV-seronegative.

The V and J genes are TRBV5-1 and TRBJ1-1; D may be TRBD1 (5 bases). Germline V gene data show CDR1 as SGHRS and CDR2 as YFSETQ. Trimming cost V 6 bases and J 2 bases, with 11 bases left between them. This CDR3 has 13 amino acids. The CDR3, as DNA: TGCGCCAGCAAACTTGGACAAAACACTGAAGCTTTCTTT. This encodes CASKLGQNTEAFF.

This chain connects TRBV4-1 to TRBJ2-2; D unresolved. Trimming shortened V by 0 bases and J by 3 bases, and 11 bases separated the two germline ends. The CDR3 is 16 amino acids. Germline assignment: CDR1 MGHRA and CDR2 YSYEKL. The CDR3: CASSQDPYRYTGELFF. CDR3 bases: TGCGCCAGCAGCCAAGACCCCTACCGGTACACCGGGGAGCTGTTTTTT.

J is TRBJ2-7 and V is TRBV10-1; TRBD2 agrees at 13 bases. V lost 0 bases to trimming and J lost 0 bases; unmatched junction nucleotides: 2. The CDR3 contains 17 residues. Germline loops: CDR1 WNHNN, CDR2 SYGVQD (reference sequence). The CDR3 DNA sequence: TGCGCCAGCAGTGAGTCGGGGACTAGCGGGAACTCCTACGAGCAGTACTTC. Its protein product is CASSESGTSGNSYEQYF.

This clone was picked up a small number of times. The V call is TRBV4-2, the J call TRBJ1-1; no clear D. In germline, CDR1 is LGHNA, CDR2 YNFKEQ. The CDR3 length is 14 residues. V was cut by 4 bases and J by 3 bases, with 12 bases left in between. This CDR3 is CASSRRDGDTEAFF. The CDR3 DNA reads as TGTGCCAGCAGCCGCCGGGATGGGGACACTGAAGCTTTCTTT.

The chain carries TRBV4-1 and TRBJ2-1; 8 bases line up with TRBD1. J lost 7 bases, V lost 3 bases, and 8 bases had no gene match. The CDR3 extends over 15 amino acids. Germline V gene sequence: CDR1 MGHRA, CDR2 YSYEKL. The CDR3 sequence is CASSHPGGAGNEQFF. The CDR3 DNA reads TGCGCCAGCAGCCATCCAGGGGGCGCAGGTAATGAGCAGTTCTTC.

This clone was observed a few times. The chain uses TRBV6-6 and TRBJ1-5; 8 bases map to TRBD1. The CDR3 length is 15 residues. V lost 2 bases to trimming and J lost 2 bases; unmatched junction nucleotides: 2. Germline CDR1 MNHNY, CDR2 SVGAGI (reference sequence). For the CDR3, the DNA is TGTGCCAGCAGTTACGGGACAGGCCGCAATCAGCCCCAGCATTTT. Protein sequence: CASSYGTGRNQPQHF.

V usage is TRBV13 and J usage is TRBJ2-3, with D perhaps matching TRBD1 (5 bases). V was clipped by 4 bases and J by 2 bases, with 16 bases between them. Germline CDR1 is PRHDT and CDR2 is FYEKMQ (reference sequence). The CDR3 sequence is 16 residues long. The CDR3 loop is CASSWQGPPHTDTQYF. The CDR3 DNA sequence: TGTGCCAGCAGCTGGCAGGGTCCCCCCCACACAGATACGCAGTATTTT.

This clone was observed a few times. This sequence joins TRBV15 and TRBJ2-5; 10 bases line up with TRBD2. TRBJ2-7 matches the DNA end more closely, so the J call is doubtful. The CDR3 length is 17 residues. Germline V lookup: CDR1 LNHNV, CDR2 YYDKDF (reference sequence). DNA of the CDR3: TGTGCCACCAGCAGAGGGGGGAGAGGTAGCGGGGGGTACGAGCAGTACTTC. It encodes CATSRGGRGSGGYEQYF.

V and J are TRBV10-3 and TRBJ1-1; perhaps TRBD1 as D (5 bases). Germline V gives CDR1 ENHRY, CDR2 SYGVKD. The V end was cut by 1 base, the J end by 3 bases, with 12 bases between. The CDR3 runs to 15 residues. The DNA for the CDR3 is TGTGCCATCAGTGAGTTAGGGGAAGGGTACACTGAAGCTTTCTTT. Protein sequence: CAISELGEGYTEAFF.

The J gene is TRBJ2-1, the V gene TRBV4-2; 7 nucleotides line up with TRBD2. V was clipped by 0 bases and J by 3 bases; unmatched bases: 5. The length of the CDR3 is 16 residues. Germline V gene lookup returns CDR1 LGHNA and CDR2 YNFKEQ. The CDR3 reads CASSQDEASGYNEQFF. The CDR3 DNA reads TGTGCCAGCAGCCAAGATGAGGCTAGCGGCTACAATGAGCAGTTCTTC.

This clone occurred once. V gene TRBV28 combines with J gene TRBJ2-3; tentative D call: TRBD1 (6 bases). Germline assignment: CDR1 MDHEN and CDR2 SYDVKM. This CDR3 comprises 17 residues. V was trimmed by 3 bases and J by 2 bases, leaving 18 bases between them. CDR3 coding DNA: TGTGCCAGCAGTTTGGCCAGACAGGCCAATGACACAGATACGCAGTATTTT. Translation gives CASSLARQANDTDTQYF. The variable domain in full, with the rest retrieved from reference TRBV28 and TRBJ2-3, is DVKVTQSSRYLVKRTGEKVFLECVQDMDHENMFWYRQDPGLGLRLIYFSYDVKMKEKGDIPEGYSVSREKKERFSLILESASTNQTSMYLCASSLARQANDTDTQYFGPGTRLTVL.

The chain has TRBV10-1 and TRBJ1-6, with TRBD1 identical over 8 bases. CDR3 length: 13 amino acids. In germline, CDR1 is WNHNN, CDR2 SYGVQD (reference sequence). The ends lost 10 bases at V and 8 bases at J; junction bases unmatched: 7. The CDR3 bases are TGCGCCATATCGGACAGGGCGGATTCACCCCTCCACTTT. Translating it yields CAISDRADSPLHF.

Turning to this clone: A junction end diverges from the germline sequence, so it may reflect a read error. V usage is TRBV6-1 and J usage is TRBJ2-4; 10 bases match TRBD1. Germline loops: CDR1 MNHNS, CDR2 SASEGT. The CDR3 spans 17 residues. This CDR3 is CASRERQGADAKKIQYF. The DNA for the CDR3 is TGTGCCAGCAGAGAAAGACAGGGGGCGGATGCTAAAAAAATTCAGTACTTC.

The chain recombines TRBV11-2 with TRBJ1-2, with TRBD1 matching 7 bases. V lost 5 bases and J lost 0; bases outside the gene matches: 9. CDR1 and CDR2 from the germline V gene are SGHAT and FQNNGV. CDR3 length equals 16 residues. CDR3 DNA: TGTGCCAGCAGCCATACGACAGGGCGAACTAACTATGGCTACACCTTC. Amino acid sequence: CASSHTTGRTNYGYTF. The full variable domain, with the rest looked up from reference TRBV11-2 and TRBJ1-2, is EAGVAQSPRYKIIEKRQSVAFWCNPISGHATLYWYQQILGQGPKLLIQFQNNGVVDDSQLPKDRFSAERLKGVDSTLKIQPAKLEDSAVYLCASSHTTGRTNYGYTFGSGTRLTVV.

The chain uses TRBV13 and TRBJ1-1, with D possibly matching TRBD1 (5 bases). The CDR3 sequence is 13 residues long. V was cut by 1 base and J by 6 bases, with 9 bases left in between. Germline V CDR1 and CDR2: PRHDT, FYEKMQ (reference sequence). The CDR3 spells CASSLEGRAEAFF. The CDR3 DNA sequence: TGTGCCAGCAGCTTAGAGGGGAGGGCTGAAGCTTTCTTT.